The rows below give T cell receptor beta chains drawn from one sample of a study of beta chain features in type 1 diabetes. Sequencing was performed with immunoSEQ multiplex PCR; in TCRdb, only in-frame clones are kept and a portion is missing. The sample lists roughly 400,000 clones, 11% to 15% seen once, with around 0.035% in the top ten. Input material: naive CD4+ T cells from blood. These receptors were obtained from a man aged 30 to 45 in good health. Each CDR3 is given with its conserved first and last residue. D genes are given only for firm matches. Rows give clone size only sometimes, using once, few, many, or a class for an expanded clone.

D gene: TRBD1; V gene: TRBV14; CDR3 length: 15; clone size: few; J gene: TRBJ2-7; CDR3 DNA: TGTGCCAGCAGCCAAGGACAGGGTGGCTCCTACGAGCAGTACTTC; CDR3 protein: CASSQGQGGSYEQYF
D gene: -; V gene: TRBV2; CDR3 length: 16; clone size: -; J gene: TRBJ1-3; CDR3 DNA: TGTGCCAGCAGCGGGCCGGACACCTCCTCTGGAAACACCATATATTTT; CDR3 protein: CASSGPDTSSGNTIYF
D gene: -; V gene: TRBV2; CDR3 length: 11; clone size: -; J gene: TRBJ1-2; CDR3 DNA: TGTGCCAGCAGCCTTACAGTAGGCTACACCTTC; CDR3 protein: CASSLTVGYTF
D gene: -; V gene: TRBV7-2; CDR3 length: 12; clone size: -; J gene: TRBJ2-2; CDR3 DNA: TGTGCCAACTCCCGGGGCTACGGGGACCTGTTTTTT; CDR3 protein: CANSRGYGDLFF
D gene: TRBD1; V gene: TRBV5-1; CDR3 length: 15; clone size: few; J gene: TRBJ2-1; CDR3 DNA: TGCGCCAGCAGCCAGACAGGGGGACTCTACAATGAGCAGTTCTTC; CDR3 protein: CASSQTGGLYNEQFF
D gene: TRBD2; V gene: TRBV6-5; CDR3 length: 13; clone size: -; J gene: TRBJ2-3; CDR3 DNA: TGTGCCAGCAACGGCGGGGGTGCAGATACGCAGTATTTT; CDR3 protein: CASNGGGADTQYF
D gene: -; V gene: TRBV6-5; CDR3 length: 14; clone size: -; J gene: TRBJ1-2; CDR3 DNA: TGTGCCAGCAGTTACGAAGGGAGCAGGAGTGGCTACACCTTC; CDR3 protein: CASSYEGSRSGYTF
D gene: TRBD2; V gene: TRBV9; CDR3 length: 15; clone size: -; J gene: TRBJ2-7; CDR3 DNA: TGTGCCAGCAGCGCCTCAGCGGGGGGGATCTACGAGCAGTACTTC; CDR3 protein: CASSASAGGIYEQYF
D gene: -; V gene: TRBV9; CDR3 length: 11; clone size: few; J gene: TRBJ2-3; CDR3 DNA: TGTGCCAGCAGCGCGGGGGATACGCAGTATTTT; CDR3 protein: CASSAGDTQYF
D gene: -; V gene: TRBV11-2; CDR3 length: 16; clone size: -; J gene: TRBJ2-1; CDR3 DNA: TGTGCCAGCAGCTTAGTCCCCGGGTGGGGTTACAATGAGCAGTTCTTC; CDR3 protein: CASSLVPGWGYNEQFF
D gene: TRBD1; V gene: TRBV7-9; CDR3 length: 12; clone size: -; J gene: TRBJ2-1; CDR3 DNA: TGTGCCAGCAGCTCGGACAGGCATGAGCAGTTCTTC; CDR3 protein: CASSSDRHEQFF
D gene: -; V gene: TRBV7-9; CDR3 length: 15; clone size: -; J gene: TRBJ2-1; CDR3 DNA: TGTGCCAGCAGACCAAGTGGGGGCGCGAACAATGAGCAGTTCTTC; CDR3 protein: CASRPSGGANNEQFF
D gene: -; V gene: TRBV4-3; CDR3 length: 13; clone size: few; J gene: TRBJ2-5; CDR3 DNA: TGCGCCAGCAGCCATGGACAGTTGAAGACCCAGTACTTC; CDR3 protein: CASSHGQLKTQYF
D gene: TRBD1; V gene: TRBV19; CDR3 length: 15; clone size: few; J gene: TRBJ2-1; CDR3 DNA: TGTGCCAGTAGCACCGGACAGGGGCTTACCCATGAGCAGTTCTTC; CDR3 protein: CASSTGQGLTHEQFF
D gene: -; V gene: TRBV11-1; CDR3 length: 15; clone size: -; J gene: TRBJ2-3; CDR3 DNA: TGTGCCAGCAGCTTGGGACCTAGCGGCACAGATACGCAGTATTTT; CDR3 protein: CASSLGPSGTDTQYF
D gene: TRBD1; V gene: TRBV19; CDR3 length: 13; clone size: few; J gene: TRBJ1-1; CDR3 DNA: TGTGCCAGTTCGCACAGGGGGCAGACTGAAGCTTTCTTT; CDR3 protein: CASSHRGQTEAFF
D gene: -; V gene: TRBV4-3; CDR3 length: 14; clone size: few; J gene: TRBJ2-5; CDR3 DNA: TGCGCCAGCAGCCAAGACAGATATCAAGGGACCCAGTACTTC; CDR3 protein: CASSQDRYQGTQYF
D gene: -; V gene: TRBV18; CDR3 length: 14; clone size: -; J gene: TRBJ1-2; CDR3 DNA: TGTGCCAGCCGCCTCAGGGAAGAGATCTATGGCTACACCTTC; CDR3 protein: CASRLREEIYGYTF
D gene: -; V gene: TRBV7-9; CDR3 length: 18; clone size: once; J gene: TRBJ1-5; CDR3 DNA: TGTGCCAGCAGCTTATGGGGGCGAGACAAGGTTAAGAATCAGCCCCAGCATTTT; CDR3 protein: CASSLWGRDKVKNQPQHF
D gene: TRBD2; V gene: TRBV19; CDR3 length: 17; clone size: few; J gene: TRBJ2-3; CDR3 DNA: TGTGCCAGTAGTCCAACACCGGGACTAGCGGTGGTGGGGACGCAGTATTTT; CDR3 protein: CASSPTPGLAVVGTQYF
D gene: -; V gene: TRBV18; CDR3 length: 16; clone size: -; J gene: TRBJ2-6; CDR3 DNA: TGTGCCAGCTCCGTTCTAGAGAGTGCTGGGGCCAACGTCCTGACTTTC; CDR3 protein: CASSVLESAGANVLTF
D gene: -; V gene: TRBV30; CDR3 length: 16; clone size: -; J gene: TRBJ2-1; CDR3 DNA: TGTGCCTGGAGTGTAGGCGGGGCAAGCTCCTACAATGAGCAGTTCTTC; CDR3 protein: CAWSVGGASSYNEQFF
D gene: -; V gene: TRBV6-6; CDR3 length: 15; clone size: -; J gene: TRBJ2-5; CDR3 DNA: TGTGCCAGCAGTCCCTCGGGGATCTGGGAAGAGACCCAGTACTTC; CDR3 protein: CASSPSGIWEETQYF
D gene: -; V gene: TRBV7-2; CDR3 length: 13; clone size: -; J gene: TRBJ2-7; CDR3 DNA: TGTGCCAGCAGCTTAGCCGGAAACTACGAGCAGTACTTC; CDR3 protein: CASSLAGNYEQYF
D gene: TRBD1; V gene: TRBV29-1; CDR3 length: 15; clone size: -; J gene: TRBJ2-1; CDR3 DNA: TGCAGCGTTGAAGATGGCCAGGGGGTAGGCAATGAGCAGTTCTTC; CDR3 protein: CSVEDGQGVGNEQFF
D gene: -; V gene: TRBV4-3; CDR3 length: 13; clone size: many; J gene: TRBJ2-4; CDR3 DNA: TGCGCCAGCAGCCAAGTAGGGGAGAACATTCAGTACTTC; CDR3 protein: CASSQVGENIQYF
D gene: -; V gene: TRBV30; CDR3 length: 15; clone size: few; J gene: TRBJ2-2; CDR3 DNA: TGTGCCTGGAGTGTACTCGGGATTTATACCGGGGAGCTGTTTTTT; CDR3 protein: CAWSVLGIYTGELFF
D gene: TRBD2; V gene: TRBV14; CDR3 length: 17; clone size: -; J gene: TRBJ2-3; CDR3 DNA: TGTGCCAGCAGCCCCTGGAACTTTACCGGGGGGTTATCTACGCAGTATTTT; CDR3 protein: CASSPWNFTGGLSTQYF
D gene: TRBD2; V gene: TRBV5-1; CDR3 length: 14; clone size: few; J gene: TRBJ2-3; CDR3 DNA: TGCGCCAGCAGCCGGGGGGACGTCACAGATACGCAGTATTTT; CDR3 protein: CASSRGDVTDTQYF
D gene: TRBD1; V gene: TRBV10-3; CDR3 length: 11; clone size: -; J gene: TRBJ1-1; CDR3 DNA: TGTGCCATCAGGGACAGGGTTGAAGCTTTCTTT; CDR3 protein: CAIRDRVEAFF
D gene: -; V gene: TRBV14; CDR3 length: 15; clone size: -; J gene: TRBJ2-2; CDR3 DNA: TGTGCCAGCAGCCAACTGCGGGGAGACACCGGGGAGCTGTTTTTT; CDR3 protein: CASSQLRGDTGELFF
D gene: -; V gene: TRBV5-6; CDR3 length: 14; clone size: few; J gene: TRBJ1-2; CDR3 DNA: TGTGCCAGCAGCCGTCATGGGGGGTCCCATGGCTACACCTTC; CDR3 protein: CASSRHGGSHGYTF
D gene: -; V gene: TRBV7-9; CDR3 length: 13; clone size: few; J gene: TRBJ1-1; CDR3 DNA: TGTGCCAGCAGCTTAAAAGCTAACACTGAAGCTTTCTTT; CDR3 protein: CASSLKANTEAFF
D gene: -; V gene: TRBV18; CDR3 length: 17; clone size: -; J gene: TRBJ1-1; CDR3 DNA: TGTGCCAGCTCACCGGGAGGTGCGGGGGTTAGGTACACTGAAGCTTTCTTT; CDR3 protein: CASSPGGAGVRYTEAFF
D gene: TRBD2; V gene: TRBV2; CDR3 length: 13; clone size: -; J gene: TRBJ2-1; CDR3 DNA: TGTGCCAGCACGGTAGCGGGGGATAATGAGCAGTTCTTC; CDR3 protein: CASTVAGDNEQFF
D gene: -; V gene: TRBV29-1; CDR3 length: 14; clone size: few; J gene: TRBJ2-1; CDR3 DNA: TGCAGCGTTGAAGAGTTAGGGCGGGACAGTGAGCAGTTCTTC; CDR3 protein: CSVEELGRDSEQFF
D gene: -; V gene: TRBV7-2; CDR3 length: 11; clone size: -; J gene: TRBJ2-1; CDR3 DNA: TGTGCCAGCAGCTTACTGGATGAGCAGTTCTTC; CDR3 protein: CASSLLDEQFF
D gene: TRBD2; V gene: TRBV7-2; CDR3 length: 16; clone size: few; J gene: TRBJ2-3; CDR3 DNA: TGTGCCAGCAGCTCATTAGCGGGGGGAGCCACAGATACGCAGTATTTT; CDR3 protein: CASSSLAGGATDTQYF
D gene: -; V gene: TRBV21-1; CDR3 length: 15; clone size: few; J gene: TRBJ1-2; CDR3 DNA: TGTGCCAGCAGCAGGGGAAATCAGGGGGCCCATGGCTACACCTTC; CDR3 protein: CASSRGNQGAHGYTF
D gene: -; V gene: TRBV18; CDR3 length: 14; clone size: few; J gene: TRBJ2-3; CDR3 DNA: TGTGCCAGCTCACCCCGACCCGGGGCAGATACGCAGTATTTT; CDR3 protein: CASSPRPGADTQYF
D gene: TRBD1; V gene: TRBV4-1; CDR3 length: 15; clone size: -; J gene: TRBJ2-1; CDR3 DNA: TGCGCCAGCAGCCAAGATTGGCAGGGGGCCGGTGAGCAGTTCTTC; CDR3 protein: CASSQDWQGAGEQFF
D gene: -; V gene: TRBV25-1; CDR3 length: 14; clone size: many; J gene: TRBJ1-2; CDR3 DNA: TGTGCCAGCAGTGTACAGGGAAGTAACTATGGCTACACCTTC; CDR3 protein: CASSVQGSNYGYTF
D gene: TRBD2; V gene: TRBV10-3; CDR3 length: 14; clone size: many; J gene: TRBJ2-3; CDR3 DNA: TGTGCCACTAGCGCGGGGGAGGCCACAGATACGCAGTATTTT; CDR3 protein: CATSAGEATDTQYF
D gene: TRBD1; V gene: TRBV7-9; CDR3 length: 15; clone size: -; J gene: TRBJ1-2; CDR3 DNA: TGTGCCAGCAGCTTTAAGGCAGGGGGCAACTATGGCTACACCTTC; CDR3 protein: CASSFKAGGNYGYTF
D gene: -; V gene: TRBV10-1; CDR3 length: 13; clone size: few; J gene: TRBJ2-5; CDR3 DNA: TGCGCCAGCAGTTCTGGACAGCAAGAGACCCAGTACTTC; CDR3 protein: CASSSGQQETQYF
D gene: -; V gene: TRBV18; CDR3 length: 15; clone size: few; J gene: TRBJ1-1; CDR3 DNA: TGTGCCAGCTCACCCTTCGGCGGGGAGAACACTGAAGCTTTCTTT; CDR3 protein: CASSPFGGENTEAFF
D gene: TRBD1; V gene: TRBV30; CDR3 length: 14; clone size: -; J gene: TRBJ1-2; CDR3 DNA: TGTGCCTGGAGAGGGCAGGGGGCTAACTATGGCTACACCTTC; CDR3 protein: CAWRGQGANYGYTF
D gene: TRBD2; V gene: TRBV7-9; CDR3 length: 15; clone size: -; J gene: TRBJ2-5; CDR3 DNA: TGTGCCAGCAGCACCGTAGCGGGGGGTGCTGAGACCCAGTACTTC; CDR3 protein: CASSTVAGGAETQYF
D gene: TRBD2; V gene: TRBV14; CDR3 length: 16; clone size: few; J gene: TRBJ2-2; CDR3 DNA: TGTGCCAGCAGCCAAGTGCTAGCGGGAAGGACCGGGGAGCTGTTTTTT; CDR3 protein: CASSQVLAGRTGELFF
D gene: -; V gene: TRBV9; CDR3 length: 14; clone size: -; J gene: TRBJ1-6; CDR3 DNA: TGTGCCAGCAGCGTGAGGGACGCCGGATCACCCCTCCACTTT; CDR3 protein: CASSVRDAGSPLHF
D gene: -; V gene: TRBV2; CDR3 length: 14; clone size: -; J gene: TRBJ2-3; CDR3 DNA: TGTGCCAGCAGTGAGGGAGTGCGCACAGATACGCAGTATTTT; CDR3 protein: CASSEGVRTDTQYF
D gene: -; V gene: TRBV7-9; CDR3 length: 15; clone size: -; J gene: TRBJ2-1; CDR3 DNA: TGTGCCAGCAGCTTGGGCCGGGCCCAAAACAATGAGCAGTTCTTC; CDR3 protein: CASSLGRAQNNEQFF
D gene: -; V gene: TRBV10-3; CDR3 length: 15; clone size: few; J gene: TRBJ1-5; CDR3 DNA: TGTGCCATCAGTGACTACGGACGGGGCAATCAGCCCCAGCATTTT; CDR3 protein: CAISDYGRGNQPQHF
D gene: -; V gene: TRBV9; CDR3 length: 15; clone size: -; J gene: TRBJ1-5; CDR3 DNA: TGTGCCAGCAGCGTAGCTGGGACACGCAATCAGCCCCAGCATTTT; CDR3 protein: CASSVAGTRNQPQHF
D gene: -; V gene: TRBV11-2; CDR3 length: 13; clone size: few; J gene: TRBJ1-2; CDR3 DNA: TGTGCCAGCAGCCTCGGCCTCAAGCATGGCTACACCTTC; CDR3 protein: CASSLGLKHGYTF
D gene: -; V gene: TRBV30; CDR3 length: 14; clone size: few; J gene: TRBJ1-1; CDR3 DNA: TGTGCCTGGAGTGTTAGGCACCTGAACACTGAAGCTTTCTTT; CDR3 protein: CAWSVRHLNTEAFF
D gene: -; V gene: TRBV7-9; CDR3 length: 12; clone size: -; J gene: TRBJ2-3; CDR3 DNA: TGTGCCAGCAGCCCCGGTACAGATACGCAGTATTTT; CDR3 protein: CASSPGTDTQYF
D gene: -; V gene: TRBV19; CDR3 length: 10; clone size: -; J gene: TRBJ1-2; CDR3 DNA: TGTGCCAGTTGGTGGAATGGCTACACCTTC; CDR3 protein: CASWWNGYTF
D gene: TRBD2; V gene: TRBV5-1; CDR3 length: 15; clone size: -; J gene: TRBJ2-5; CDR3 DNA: TGCGCCAGCAGTAGCCTAGCGGGAAGCCAAGAGACCCAGTACTTC; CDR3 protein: CASSSLAGSQETQYF